The rows below give T cell receptor beta chains drawn from one sample of a study of T-cell reconstitution after alpha-beta-depleted transplantation in children. TCRdb reanalysed the PCR reads using MiXCR and keeps one entry per CDR3 protein. The sample yields about 1,000,000 distinct CDR3 sequences, about 30% seen once. The sample in question was PBMCs, mostly from graft donor cells, obtained 360 days after TCRalphabeta/CD19-depleted stem cell transplant. The receptor source for this set is a boy under three years old who had a stem cell transplant for SCID, so the T cells may come from the graft donor. Each CDR3 is given with its conserved first and last residue. The order of the fields is V gene, D gene, CDR3 length, J gene, clone size, CDR3 DNA, CDR3 protein. A D gene is named only where the DNA matches it firmly. For some rows the clone size is stated as once, few or many, or as a class when expanded; others skip it.

TRBV5-1	.	15	TRBJ1-3	few	TGCGCCAGCAGCTTGTCACCAAACTCTGGAAACACCATATATTTT	CASSLSPNSGNTIYF
TRBV5-1	.	18	TRBJ2-6	few	TGCGCCAGCAGCTTGTTCTATGCCAGGGTATCTGGGGCCAACGTCCTGACTTTC	CASSLFYARVSGANVLTF
TRBV12-3/TRBV12-4	.	15	TRBJ2-7	few	TGTGCCAGCAGTTTAATTGGGCAGGGGACCTACGAGCAGTACTTC	CASSLIGQGTYEQYF
TRBV6-1	TRBD1	15	TRBJ2-7	few	TGTGCCAGCAGTGAACAGGGGGAGCTATCCTACGAGCAGTACTTC	CASSEQGELSYEQYF
TRBV18	.	15	TRBJ2-6	few	TGTGCCAGCTCACCTCTCCCCTCTGGGGCCAACGTCCTGACTTTC	CASSPLPSGANVLTF
TRBV6-2/TRBV6-3	.	15	TRBJ1-1	.	TGTGCCAGCAGTTACCGTGGGTTTAGGGACACTGAAGCTTTCTTT	CASSYRGFRDTEAFF
TRBV12-3/TRBV12-4	.	13	TRBJ2-4	few	TGTGCCAGCAGCCGAGTCCCCATCGAACGGCAGGACTTC	CASSRVPIERQDF
TRBV19	.	16	TRBJ1-1	.	TGTGCCAGTAGTATATCATCCACGGGTATGAACACTGAAGCTTTCTTT	CASSISSTGMNTEAFF
TRBV29-1	TRBD2	14	TRBJ2-1	few	TGCAGCGTTGAATCCGGGGGGGCTTTCTATGAGCAGTTCTTC	CSVESGGAFYEQFF
TRBV29-1	TRBD1	12	TRBJ1-2	.	TGCAGCGTTGGACAGGGTTACTATGGCTACACCTTC	CSVGQGYYGYTF
TRBV5-5	.	13	TRBJ1-3	few	TGTGCCAGCAGCACCGGGATTCTTAACACCATATATTTT	CASSTGILNTIYF
TRBV20-1	.	15	TRBJ2-1	.	TGCAGTGCGGCGAGTCGTTCTTCATCCTACAATGAGCAGTTCTTC	CSAASRSSSYNEQFF
TRBV7-9	TRBD2	15	TRBJ2-3	few	TGTGCCAGCAGCCTGACTAGCGCAAGCACAGATACGCAGTATTTT	CASSLTSASTDTQYF
TRBV19	TRBD1	15	TRBJ2-1	few	TGTGCCAGTAGTCCTAAGGGACAGGTGGGCAATGAGCAGTTCTTC	CASSPKGQVGNEQFF
TRBV21-1	.	17	TRBJ1-5	.	TGTGCCAGCAGCATTCCTGTTCCGGGACACTTCAATCAGCCCCAGCATTTT	CASSIPVPGHFNQPQHF
TRBV7-8	TRBD2	16	TRBJ2-1	few	TGTGCCAGCAGCTTAGGTCTAGCGGGAACCTACAATGAGCAGTTCTTC	CASSLGLAGTYNEQFF
TRBV12-3/TRBV12-4	.	15	TRBJ2-5	.	TGTGCCAGCAGTTCCCATAGGAGTGCGGGGGAGACCCAGTACTTC	CASSSHRSAGETQYF
TRBV28	TRBD1	14	TRBJ2-3	few	TGTGCCATACAGGGGTCTTTGGACACAGATACGCAGTATTTT	CAIQGSLDTDTQYF
TRBV20-1	TRBD1	14	TRBJ1-5	.	TGCAGTGCTATACAGGGGCGGTTGGGTCAGCCCCAGCATTTT	CSAIQGRLGQPQHF
TRBV9	.	16	TRBJ2-1	.	TGTGCCAGCAGCCCCCATGGGGCCCCCAGGAGGGATGAGCAGTTCTTC	CASSPHGAPRRDEQFF
TRBV12-3/TRBV12-4	.	13	TRBJ1-1	.	TGTGCCAGTTGTGTGGGGGCTGGGACTGAAGCTTTCTTT	CASCVGAGTEAFF
TRBV7-2	TRBD1	15	TRBJ1-1	.	TGTGCCAGCAGCAAAGGGACAGGGGTGAACACTGAAGCTTTCTTT	CASSKGTGVNTEAFF
TRBV20-1	.	14	TRBJ2-7	few	TGCAGTGCGGGCCGACTCCAGGCAACCTACGAGCAGTACTTC	CSAGRLQATYEQYF
TRBV6-1	.	15	TRBJ2-4	.	TGTGCCAGCAGTCTGACACAGGGTGCCAAAAACATTCAGTACTTC	CASSLTQGAKNIQYF
TRBV20-1	TRBD2	14	TRBJ2-5	few	TGCAGTGCTAGGAGTAGCGGGGGGGCCGAGACCCAGTACTTC	CSARSSGGAETQYF
TRBV13	.	14	TRBJ2-1	.	TGTGCCAGCAGCCATCCCGGGACTTTCAATGAGCAGTTCTTC	CASSHPGTFNEQFF
TRBV20-1	.	17	TRBJ2-1	few	TGCAGTGCTAGAGATGCGCCGGGGCGAGGGTTCTACAATGAGCAGTTCTTC	CSARDAPGRGFYNEQFF
TRBV3-1	.	12	TRBJ2-3	many	TGTGCCAGCAGCCAAGAGCCAGATACGCAGTATTTT	CASSQEPDTQYF
TRBV14	TRBD2	16	TRBJ2-1	.	TGTGCCAGCAGCCGGCCACCGGGACTAGGATTGAATGAGCAGTTCTTC	CASSRPPGLGLNEQFF
TRBV7-2	.	15	TRBJ2-5	few	TGTGCCAGCAGCTTAAGGTGGCTAGAACAAGAGACCCAGTACTTC	CASSLRWLEQETQYF
TRBV4-1	TRBD1	17	TRBJ2-7	.	TGCGCCAGCAGCCAAGATCTGGTAAGGGGGCTCATGTTCGAGCAGTACTTC	CASSQDLVRGLMFEQYF
TRBV7-8	TRBD1	15	TRBJ2-7	few	TGTGCCAGCAGCTTACGGAGGACAGGGAACTACGAGCAGTACTTC	CASSLRRTGNYEQYF
TRBV5-1	TRBD1	15	TRBJ2-3	.	TGCGCCAGCACAAGTTTGGGACAGGTTACAGATACGCAGTATTTT	CASTSLGQVTDTQYF
TRBV30	TRBD1	16	TRBJ2-5	.	TGTGCCTGGAGACGGCAAGTGGACCAATCCACAGGGGCCCAGTACTTC	CAWRRQVDQSTGAQYF
TRBV2	.	16	TRBJ1-2	few	TGTGCCAGCAGTGAAGCGGGGACGAGGGGAGGTGATGGCTACACCTTC	CASSEAGTRGGDGYTF
TRBV29-1	TRBD1	14	TRBJ2-1	.	TGCAGCGTTGAAAGGGGACAGGGTGACAATGAGCAGTTCTTC	CSVERGQGDNEQFF
TRBV5-1	.	12	TRBJ2-7	few	TGCGCCAGCAGCAAAGGACAGTACGAGCAGTACTTC	CASSKGQYEQYF
TRBV20-1	.	14	TRBJ1-1	.	TGCAGTGCTAAATTCGCCTCAGGGGCCCTCCAAGCTTTCTTT	CSAKFASGALQAFF
TRBV15	TRBD2	17	TRBJ2-1	.	TGTGCCACCAGCACTCTTAGCGAGGGACTAGCTCGGTATGAGCAGTTCTTC	CATSTLSEGLARYEQFF
TRBV12-3/TRBV12-4	.	14	TRBJ1-1	.	TGTGCCAGCAGTTTATTATCCACCAACACTGAAGCTTTCTTT	CASSLLSTNTEAFF
TRBV20-1	.	13	TRBJ2-7	.	TGCAGTGCCAAGACTAGTCCCCTCAACGAGCAGTACTTC	CSAKTSPLNEQYF
TRBV27	TRBD2	12	TRBJ2-5	.	TGTGCCAGCAGTACTAGCGGGGGGCCCCCGTACTTC	CASSTSGGPPYF
TRBV7-8	.	19	TRBJ2-7	.	TGTGCCAGCAGCTTAGCTACCATTTTGGGACTGCGATCAACCTACGAGCAGTACTTC	CASSLATILGLRSTYEQYF
TRBV20-1	.	13	TRBJ2-2	few	TGCAGTGCTAGTCAGGGGTGGGCCGGGGAGCTGTTTTTT	CSASQGWAGELFF
TRBV28	TRBD1	14	TRBJ2-7	.	TGTGCCAGTGAGTCATGGGACAGCTCCTACGAGCAGTACTTC	CASESWDSSYEQYF
TRBV12-3/TRBV12-4	TRBD1	15	TRBJ1-4	.	TGTGCCAGCAGTTCCAGGACAGGGTTTAATGAAAAACTGTTTTTT	CASSSRTGFNEKLFF
TRBV12-3/TRBV12-4	TRBD2	17	TRBJ2-1	many	TGTGCCAGCAGTCCTACACTACTAGCGGGGGGCTACAATGAGCAGTTCTTC	CASSPTLLAGGYNEQFF